What follows are 27 T cell receptor beta chains derived from one specimen sequenced in a study of blood T cell repertoires in COVID-19. This table comes from immunoSEQ multiplex PCR, and its TCRdb copy is limited to in-frame clones, with some not included. The sample has about 66,000 clones, roughly 84% seen once. Sequences were obtained from peripheral blood. These receptor sequences come from a man between 45 and 60 years old with active COVID-19.

The CDR3 here is CASSADPGTEAEAFF. Written as DNA, the CDR3 is TGCGCCAGCAGCGCGGACCCCGGGACAGAGGCTGAAGCTTTCTTT. The rearrangement uses TRBV5-1 and TRBJ1-1; 7 bases agree with TRBD1. Germline V gene sequence: CDR1 SGHRS, CDR2 YFSETQ. With 4 bases clipped from V and 6 bases from J, the junction kept 12 bases outside the gene matches. The CDR3 consists of 15 residues.

V usage is TRBV6-6 and J usage is TRBJ2-2, with D maybe TRBD2 (7 bases). The CDR3 is made up of 16 amino acids. V was pared by 3 bases and J by 6 bases, with 17 bases between. In germline, CDR1 is MNHNY, CDR2 SVGAGI (reference sequence). CDR3 sequence reads: CASSYTGGAVPGELFF. Here the CDR3 DNA reads TGTGCCAGCAGTTATACGGGGGGCGCGGTCCCCGGGGAGCTGTTTTTT.

This clone was recorded a few times. V gene TRBV5-6 combines with J gene TRBJ2-2; D call uncertain. CDR3 size: 13 residues. Germline lookup yields CDR1 SGHDT and CDR2 YYEEEE. V lost 6 bases and J 5 bases, leaving 11 bases between the germline ends. Written as DNA, the CDR3 is TGTGCCAGCACACGATCGGTGACCGGGGAGCTGTTTTTT. This codes for CASTRSVTGELFF.

V usage is TRBV11-3 and J usage is TRBJ2-2, with 10 bases that match TRBD1. The CDR3 spans 18 residues. Germline V gives CDR1 SGHNT, CDR2 YENEEA. Trimming removed 2 bases from V and 1 base from J; junction bases left unmatched: 7. This CDR3 reads CASSLRTGGNRNTGELFF. The CDR3 DNA reads TGTGCCAGCAGCTTAAGGACAGGGGGGAATAGGAACACCGGGGAGCTGTTTTTT. The full variable domain, completed using reference TRBV11-3 and TRBJ2-2, is EAGVVQSPRYKIIEKKQPVAFWCNPISGHNTLYWYLQNLGQGPELLIRYENEEAVDDSQLPKDRFSAERLKGVDSTLKIQPAELGDSAVYLCASSLRTGGNRNTGELFFGEGSRLTVL.

The chain is built from TRBV7-3 and TRBJ2-2, with unresolved D. V was clipped by 5 bases and J by 7 bases, with 8 bases between them. Germline-derived CDR1 and CDR2 are SGHTA and FQGTGA. The CDR3 length is 12 residues. CDR3 nucleotides: TGTGCCAGCAGCCACGAACTCGGGGAGCTGTTTTTT. This encodes CASSHELGELFF.

CDR3 loop: CASSREQETQYF. In DNA form, the CDR3 reads TGTGCCAGCAGCCGGGAGCAAGAGACCCAGTACTTC. V and J are TRBV7-9 and TRBJ2-5; tentatively, D is TRBD2 (6 bases). In germline, CDR1 is SEHNR, CDR2 FQNEAQ (reference sequence). The CDR3 contains 12 residues. V lost 5 bases and J 2 bases, leaving 6 bases between the germline ends.

V is TRBV6-5 and J is TRBJ2-1; TRBD1 matches 9 bases. Per germline, CDR1 MNHEY and CDR2 SVGAGI. The V gene end was trimmed by 4 bases and the J gene end by 15 bases; junction bases not matched to a gene: 7. This CDR3 comprises 12 residues. The CDR3 sequence: CASSSYGTGRFF. The CDR3 bases are TGTGCCAGCAGTTCCTACGGGACAGGGCGGTTCTTC.

The J gene is TRBJ2-1, the V gene TRBV25-1, with TRBD1 identical over 10 bases. Germline values: CDR1 MGHDK, CDR2 SYGVNS. The CDR3 contains 15 residues. The trim removed 2 bases at V and 6 bases at J, leaving 4 bases unmatched. CDR3 sequence: CASSEPGTGVNEQFF. For the CDR3, the DNA is TGTGCCAGCAGTGAACCCGGGACAGGGGTCAATGAGCAGTTCTTC.

The V gene is TRBV7-2, the J gene TRBJ2-3; 11 bases fit TRBD2. Losses at the gene ends were 5 bases for V and 4 bases for J; bases not matched to a gene: 2. This CDR3 contains 14 residues. Germline CDR1 is SGHTA and CDR2 is FQGNSA. CDR3 region: CASSMTSGADTQYF. The CDR3 DNA is TGTGCCAGCAGCATGACTAGCGGGGCAGATACGCAGTATTTT.

The genes are TRBV5-6 and TRBJ1-6, with D maybe TRBD1 (6 bases). In germline, CDR1 is SGHDT, CDR2 YYEEEE. The CDR3 spans 14 residues. V lost 4 bases, J lost 10 bases, and 15 bases lay in between. The CDR3, as DNA: TGTGCCAGCAGCCACAGGGTTGAGGGGTCACCCCTCCACTTT. This gives the protein CASSHRVEGSPLHF. The entire variable domain, with the rest obtained from reference TRBV5-6 and TRBJ1-6, is as follows: DAGVTQSPTHLIKTRGQQVTLRCSPKSGHDTVSWYQQALGQGPQFIFQYYEEEERQRGNFPDRFSGHQFPNYSSELNVNALLLGDSALYLCASSHRVEGSPLHFGNGTRLTVT.

The genes are TRBV11-1 and TRBJ2-1, with a weak D call TRBD2 (6 bases). Germline loops: CDR1 SGHAT, CDR2 FQDESV (reference sequence). The CDR3 is 14 amino acids. V dropped 1 base and J dropped 7 bases, with 11 bases sitting between them. The CDR3 here is CASSLEPGVNEQFF. For the CDR3, the DNA is TGTGCCAGCAGCTTAGAACCGGGGGTGAATGAGCAGTTCTTC.

The chain is built from TRBV4-1 and TRBJ2-5; 10 nucleotides align to TRBD2. This CDR3 is built from 14 residues. CDR1 is MGHRA, CDR2 YSYEKL, per germline. V dropped 4 bases and J dropped 4; count of bases not matched to a gene: 3. CDR3 DNA sequence: TGCGCCAGCAGCCTACTAGCGGGAATAGAGACCCAGTACTTC. Amino acid sequence: CASSLLAGIETQYF.

The chain is built from TRBV6-5 and TRBJ1-2, with D possibly TRBD1 on 5 matching bases. This CDR3 region has 15 residues. V was cut by 7 bases and J by 8 bases, with 23 bases left in between. Germline CDR1 reads MNHEY; CDR2 reads SVGAGI. The CDR3 spells CASTREGASVEGYTF. The CDR3 bases are TGTGCCAGCACCAGGGAGGGAGCGTCCGTGGAAGGCTACACCTTC.

J is TRBJ2-3 and V is TRBV11-2; 7 nucleotides match TRBD2. The CDR3 loop spans 15 amino acids. Germline V gives CDR1 SGHAT, CDR2 FQNNGV. The trim removed 3 bases at V and 9 bases at J, leaving 12 bases unmatched. The CDR3 DNA reads as TGTGCCAGCAGCTTGTCAAACGGGGGAGGGGAGACGCAGTATTTT. Amino acid sequence: CASSLSNGGGETQYF. Complete variable domain (other parts from reference TRBV11-2 and TRBJ2-3): EAGVAQSPRYKIIEKRQSVAFWCNPISGHATLYWYQQILGQGPKLLIQFQNNGVVDDSQLPKDRFSAERLKGVDSTLKIQPAKLEDSAVYLCASSLSNGGGETQYFGPGTRLTVL.

This clone was counted a few times. The rearrangement links TRBV24-1 to TRBJ2-2; no reliable D call. With 4 bases removed from V and 5 bases from J, the gap between germline ends came to 13 bases. CDR1 is KGHDR and CDR2 is SFDVKD in the germline V gene. The CDR3 runs 15 residues. DNA for the CDR3: TGTGCCACCAGTGACTCTAGAACACCGACCGGGGAGCTGTTTTTT. Protein: CATSDSRTPTGELFF.

This chain uses TRBV6-5 with TRBJ1-6; D is undetermined. Germline CDR1 MNHEY, CDR2 SVGAGI. V was pared by 5 bases and J by 0 bases, with 8 bases between. CDR3 size: 15 residues. Here the CDR3 reads CASSKQSSYNSPLHF. The DNA for the CDR3 is TGTGCCAGCAGTAAACAGAGCTCCTATAATTCACCCCTCCACTTT.

V gene TRBV7-8 combines with J gene TRBJ2-7, with D maybe TRBD1 (5 bases). Trimming took 2 bases from V and 2 from J, leaving 7 bases between them. CDR1 and CDR2 from the germline V gene are SGHVS and FQNEAQ. The length of the CDR3 is 13 residues. CDR3 coding DNA: TGTGCCAGCAGCTTAAGGGGTACCTACGAGCAGTACTTC. Its translation: CASSLRGTYEQYF.

J is TRBJ2-1 and V is TRBV7-3; 7 bases agree with TRBD1. Germline V CDR1 and CDR2: SGHTA, FQGTGA. Trimming took 3 bases from V and 6 from J; bases not matched to a gene: 5. This CDR3 comprises 14 residues. The CDR3 region has the DNA TGTGCCAGCAGCTTCCGACAGGGTGTCAATGAGCAGTTCTTC. This encodes CASSFRQGVNEQFF.

The genes are TRBV5-4 and TRBJ2-1; 7 bases line up with TRBD1. J lost 4 bases, V lost 4 bases, and 8 bases had no gene match. The CDR3 is 15 residues long. CDR1 is SGHNT and CDR2 is YYREEE in the germline V gene (reference sequence). This chain's CDR3 is CASSVDGQDYNEQFF. DNA of the CDR3: TGTGCCAGCAGCGTAGATGGACAGGATTACAATGAGCAGTTCTTC.

This chain connects TRBV4-1 to TRBJ2-3, with D possibly matching TRBD2 (6 bases). CDR1 and CDR2 (germline): MGHRA, YSYEKL. This CDR3 region has 19 residues. With 1 base removed from V and 1 base from J, the gap between germline ends came to 21 bases. In DNA, the CDR3 is TGCGCCAGCAGCCAAGTTTTGGCCAGCTGGAGGGATGGCACAGATACGCAGTATTTT. This codes for CASSQVLASWRDGTDTQYF.

The chain recombines TRBV19 with TRBJ1-1, with D unclear. V lost 7 bases, J lost 1 base, and 10 bases lay in between. CDR3 size: 13 residues. From germline, CDR1 is LNHDA and CDR2 SQIVND (reference sequence). The CDR3 DNA is TGTGCCAGTAACAGAATGTGGAACACTGAAGCTTTCTTT. It specifies CASNRMWNTEAFF.

The chain couples TRBV5-4 to TRBJ2-3, with 8 positions matching TRBD1. The CDR3 covers 15 residues. Germline values: CDR1 SGHNT, CDR2 YYREEE (reference sequence). The V segment lost 2 bases and the J segment 4 bases; nucleotides outside the gene matches: 6. CDR3 sequence: CASSLKTGDPDTQYF. As DNA, the CDR3 is TGTGCCAGCAGCTTAAAGACAGGGGACCCAGATACGCAGTATTTT. The full variable domain, completed using reference TRBV5-4 and TRBJ2-3, is ETGVTQSPTHLIKTRGQQVTLRCSSQSGHNTVSWYQQALGQGPQFIFQYYREEENGRGNFPPRFSGLQFPNYSSELNVNALELDDSALYLCASSLKTGDPDTQYFGPGTRLTVL.

The chain couples TRBV14 to TRBJ2-1, with D possibly matching TRBD2 (6 bases). CDR1 and CDR2 (germline): SGHDN, FVKESK. The germline V and J ends were trimmed by 5 bases and 4 bases, with 15 bases remaining between them. CDR3 length equals 15 residues. The DNA for the CDR3 is TGTGCCAGCAGCTACCGGAGGGGAGTGTACAATGAGCAGTTCTTC. Encoded protein: CASSYRRGVYNEQFF.

This clone has more than one count but fewer than ten. The V gene is TRBV19, the J gene TRBJ1-5; 8 bases align to TRBD1. V gave up 6 bases and J gave up 6 bases; unmatched junction bases: 7. This CDR3 has 14 amino acids. Germline CDR1 LNHDA, CDR2 SQIVND (reference sequence). The CDR3 DNA reads TGTGCCAGTAGAGACGCAGGGGGCAGTCAGCCCCAGCATTTT. Its translation is CASRDAGGSQPQHF.

The chain employs TRBV5-4 and TRBJ2-1; 7 positions match TRBD2. The CDR3 is 14 amino acids. Germline CDR1 SGHNT, CDR2 YYREEE (reference sequence). The trim removed 3 bases at V and 6 bases at J, leaving 6 bases unmatched. The CDR3 reads CASSSGTTFNEQFF. In DNA form, the CDR3 reads TGTGCCAGCAGCTCCGGGACTACCTTCAATGAGCAGTTCTTC.

This chain uses TRBV29-1 with TRBJ2-7; D remains ambiguous. The CDR3 length is 13 residues. V lost 4 bases and J lost 6, with 16 bases in between. CDR1 is SQVTM and CDR2 is ANQGSEA in the germline V gene. The CDR3 here is CSVVLSGVSEQYV. CDR3 in DNA: TGCAGCGTTGTGCTATCAGGCGTGTCCGAGCAGTACGTC.

The chain recombines TRBV5-4 with TRBJ1-1; D perhaps matches TRBD1 (5 bases). V dropped 4 bases and J dropped 0 bases, with 13 bases sitting between them. The germline CDR1 and CDR2 sequences are SGHNT and YYREEE (reference sequence). This CDR3 is built from 15 residues. The CDR3 region is CASSRDLTVNTEAFF. CDR3 coding DNA: TGTGCCAGCAGCCGTGATCTGACAGTGAACACTGAAGCTTTCTTT. The variable domain in full, completed from reference TRBV5-4 and TRBJ1-1, reads ETGVTQSPTHLIKTRGQQVTLRCSSQSGHNTVSWYQQALGQGPQFIFQYYREEENGRGNFPPRFSGLQFPNYSSELNVNALELDDSALYLCASSRDLTVNTEAFFGQGTRLTVV.